This entry lists 26 T cell receptor beta chains sequenced from one sample in a study of long-term antiretroviral therapy in people with HIV. Survey level was the resolution at which the v3.0 immunoSEQ assay ran. Libraries were prepared by immunoSEQ multiplex PCR; TCRdb keeps only in-frame clonotypes and omits some of them. The sample carries about 12,000 clones, 88% recorded once. The sequences come from unsorted PBMCs, collected 2.1 years after starting antiretroviral therapy. Receptors originate from a woman in her forties with HIV.

The chain uses TRBV27 and TRBJ1-5, with D uncertain. This CDR3 has 12 amino acids. The germline V gene encodes CDR1 MNHEY and CDR2 SMNVEV (reference sequence). V was clipped by 2 bases and J by 3 bases, with 2 bases between them. The CDR3 region has the DNA TGTGCCAGCAGTTTAGTCAATCAGCCCCAGCATTTT. As protein: CASSLVNQPQHF.

The chain has TRBV27 and TRBJ2-2; 9 positions match TRBD2. The CDR3 spans 14 residues. CDR1 is MNHEY and CDR2 is SMNVEV in the germline V gene (reference sequence). J gave up 4 bases and V 8 bases, and 5 bases lay outside the gene matches. CDR3 loop: CASRGGGITGELFF. For the CDR3, the DNA is TGTGCCAGCCGCGGGGGGGGCATCACCGGGGAGCTGTTTTTT.

J is TRBJ1-6 and V is TRBV7-6, with TRBD1 as a possible D gene (6 bases). V was trimmed by 4 bases and J by 10 bases, leaving 17 bases between them. This CDR3 contains 15 residues. Germline V gene lookup returns CDR1 SGHVS and CDR2 FNYEAQ. The CDR3 loop reads CASSWDTVSRSPLHF. In DNA form, the CDR3 reads TGTGCCAGCAGCTGGGACACCGTTAGCCGATCACCCCTCCACTTT. The entire variable domain, with the rest obtained from reference TRBV7-6 and TRBJ1-6, is as follows: GAGVSQSPRYKVTKRGQDVALRCDPISGHVSLYWYRQALGQGPEFLTYFNYEAQQDKSGLPNDRFSAERPEGSISTLTIQRTEQRDSAMYRCASSWDTVSRSPLHFGNGTRLTVT.

This chain connects TRBV7-2 to TRBJ1-5; 8 bases agree with TRBD1. The CDR3 is 14 residues long. V dropped 4 bases and J dropped 5; count of bases not matched to a gene: 4. Per germline, CDR1 SGHTA and CDR2 FQGNSA. CDR3 sequence: CASSSGTGHQPQHF. In DNA, the CDR3 is TGTGCCAGCAGCTCCGGGACAGGCCATCAGCCCCAGCATTTT. The full variable domain, completed using reference TRBV7-2 and TRBJ1-5, is GAGVSQSPSNKVTEKGKDVELRCDPISGHTALYWYRQSLGQGLEFLIYFQGNSAPDKSGLPSDRFSAERTGGSVSTLTIQRTQQEDSAVYLCASSSGTGHQPQHFGDGTRLSIL.

The rearrangement links TRBV18 to TRBJ1-1, with 8 bases that match TRBD1. Trimming removed 4 bases from V and 1 base from J; junction bases left unmatched: 8. Per germline, CDR1 KGHSH and CDR2 LQKENI. The CDR3 runs 16 residues. The CDR3 sequence is CASSLYDGTGNTEAFF. The CDR3, as DNA: TGTGCCAGCTCACTGTACGACGGGACAGGGAACACTGAAGCTTTCTTT.

This chain joins TRBV29-1 and TRBJ1-1, with D possibly TRBD1 on 5 matching bases. The CDR3 covers 11 residues. Germline CDR1 SQVTM, CDR2 ANQGSEA. Trimming stripped 7 bases from V and 7 bases from J, with 13 bases between. The CDR3 DNA sequence: TGCAGCGCTGGGGACGGGGTTGAAGCTTTCTTT. Residues: CSAGDGVEAFF.

This clone was recorded once. The chain carries TRBV20-1 and TRBJ2-5; D remains ambiguous. V lost 6 bases and J lost 5, with 7 bases in between. Germline CDR1 and CDR2: DFQATT and SNEGSKA (reference sequence). This CDR3 has 10 residues. The CDR3 DNA is TGCAGTGCCCTTCGCGAGACCCAGTACTTC. It encodes CSALRETQYF.

The chain is built from TRBV21-1 and TRBJ1-1. TRBV21-1 represents a pseudogene. The CDR3 length is 14 residues. CDR3 DNA sequence: TGTGCCAGCACCCCTGGGACTGGTACCACTGAAGCTTTCTTT. As protein: CASTPGTGTTEAFF.

CDR3 nucleotides: TGTGCCATCAGTGTGGCAGGACCTAACACTGAAGCTTTCTTT. Its protein is CAISVAGPNTEAFF. The chain recombines TRBV10-3 with TRBJ1-1, with unresolved D. Germline V gene sequence: CDR1 ENHRY, CDR2 SYGVKD. CDR3 size: 14 residues. Trimming shortened V by 4 bases and J by 2 bases, and 11 bases separated the two germline ends.

This chain uses TRBV6-1 with TRBJ2-5; 8 nucleotides match TRBD1. The CDR3 has 15 residues. Losses at the gene ends were 4 bases for V and 1 base for J; bases not matched to a gene: 5. From germline, CDR1 is MNHNS and CDR2 SASEGT. The CDR3 here is CASSGTGLGQETQYF. The CDR3 bases are TGTGCCAGCAGTGGGACAGGGTTAGGCCAAGAGACCCAGTACTTC.

The J gene is TRBJ1-2, the V gene TRBV5-6; 7 bases fit TRBD1. Losses at the gene ends were 2 bases for V and 5 bases for J; bases not matched to a gene: 9. The length of the CDR3 is 15 residues. CDR1 is SGHDT and CDR2 is YYEEEE in the germline V gene. The CDR3 reads CASSFRQGGVYGYTF. The CDR3 DNA reads as TGTGCCAGCAGCTTTAGACAGGGAGGGGTTTATGGCTACACCTTC.

V usage is TRBV27 and J usage is TRBJ1-4; D is unresolved. The germline V and J ends were trimmed by 2 bases and 4 bases, with 14 bases remaining between them. The CDR3 extends over 16 amino acids. Germline V gene sequence: CDR1 MNHEY, CDR2 SMNVEV (reference sequence). CDR3 DNA sequence: TGTGCCAGCAGTTTACTTTCCCCAGGCGATAATGAAAAACTGTTTTTT. This encodes CASSLLSPGDNEKLFF.

The chain links TRBV19 to TRBJ2-7; 7 nucleotides align to TRBD1. The CDR3 is 16 amino acids. Germline lookup yields CDR1 LNHDA and CDR2 SQIVND (reference sequence). V shed 3 bases and J 0 bases; nucleotides not matched to a gene: 8. CDR3 DNA: TGTGCCAGTAGTATCGGGACAGCCTCTAGCTCCTACGAGCAGTACTTC. Translated, it gives CASSIGTASSSYEQYF.

J is TRBJ1-3 and V is TRBV6-6, with D unresolved. This CDR3 has 13 residues. Between the trimmed V and J ends, which lost 4 bases and 4 bases, there was a span of 8 bases. CDR1 and CDR2 (germline): MNHNY, SVGAGI (reference sequence). CDR3 in amino acids: CASSLYAGNTIYF. The CDR3 DNA follows: TGTGCCAGCAGTTTATATGCGGGAAACACCATATATTTT.

This clone is a singleton in its sample. This chain uses TRBV11-2 with TRBJ1-2; unclear D gene. The CDR3 runs 14 residues. CDR1 and CDR2 (germline): SGHAT, FQNNGV. The ends were cut back, 1 base at V and 4 bases at J, with 10 bases in the middle. This CDR3 reads CASSLVGLGYGYTF. In DNA form, the CDR3 reads TGTGCCAGCAGCTTAGTGGGGTTAGGCTATGGCTACACCTTC.

The genes are TRBV7-8 and TRBJ2-1; tentatively, D is TRBD1 (5 bases). Germline values: CDR1 SGHVS, CDR2 FQNEAQ. This CDR3 is built from 17 residues. The V and J ends lost 5 bases and 1 base respectively, with 18 bases between them. The CDR3 coding sequence is TGTGCCAGCAGCGGAGCTTGGGGCTTGGGGTCCTACAATGAGCAGTTCTTC. As protein: CASSGAWGLGSYNEQFF.

CDR3 residues: CASSEGGTGNYGYTF. The CDR3 DNA sequence: TGTGCCAGCAGCGAGGGGGGGACAGGGAATTATGGCTACACCTTC. The rearrangement links TRBV9 to TRBJ1-2; 9 nucleotides line up with TRBD1. The CDR3 spans 15 residues. Germline-derived CDR1 and CDR2 are SGDLS and YYNGEE. V trimming: 3 bases; J trimming: 5 bases; junction bases outside the gene matches: 8.

V usage is TRBV7-2 and J usage is TRBJ1-3, with no clear D. Trimming removed 0 bases from V and 2 bases from J, with 11 bases in between. Per germline, CDR1 SGHTA and CDR2 FQGNSA. CDR3 length: 16 amino acids. For the CDR3, the DNA is TGTGCCAGCAGCTTAGCCCGAATGGGGACTGGAAACACCATATATTTT. This codes for CASSLARMGTGNTIYF.

This chain joins TRBV7-8 and TRBJ2-2, with 8 bases that match TRBD1. The germline CDR1 and CDR2 sequences are SGHVS and FQNEAQ. The CDR3 covers 15 residues. J was trimmed by 1 base and V by 3 bases; bases with no gene match: 1. As DNA, the CDR3 is TGTGCCAGCAGCTTCACAGGGGGGAACACCGGGGAGCTGTTTTTT. Its protein product is CASSFTGGNTGELFF.

The rearrangement links TRBV10-3 to TRBJ1-6, with D possibly TRBD1 on 5 matching bases. CDR3 length: 11 amino acids. The V gene's germline CDR1 is ENHRY and CDR2 SYGVKD. Trimming shortened V by 8 bases and J by 14 bases, and 13 bases separated the two germline ends. The DNA for the CDR3 is TGTGCCATCTCGAGAGGGGAGGCCCTCCACTTT. Protein product: CAISRGEALHF.

V and J are TRBV7-2 and TRBJ1-1; D is undetermined. Germline V gene sequence: CDR1 SGHTA, CDR2 FQGNSA. The CDR3 has 13 residues. Trimming pared 4 bases from V and 6 bases from J, leaving 12 bases between. CDR3 sequence: CASSSIESAEAFF. In nucleotides, the CDR3 is TGTGCCAGCAGCTCCATCGAAAGCGCTGAAGCTTTCTTT.

The J gene is TRBJ1-2, the V gene TRBV6-1; 11 bases match TRBD1. J was trimmed by 3 bases and V by 5 bases; bases with no gene match: 5. Germline CDR1 and CDR2: MNHNS and SASEGT. The CDR3 contains 15 residues. The CDR3 reads CASSSPGQGDYGYTF. In DNA, the CDR3 is TGTGCCAGCAGTTCACCGGGACAGGGGGACTATGGCTACACCTTC.

The chain recombines TRBV7-2 with TRBJ1-4, with 8 positions matching TRBD1. CDR3 size: 15 residues. V lost 2 bases, J lost 4 bases, and 3 bases stayed unmatched. The germline V gene encodes CDR1 SGHTA and CDR2 FQGNSA. DNA for the CDR3: TGTGCCAGCAGCTTAACGGGACAGGATAATGAAAAACTGTTTTTT. This gives the protein CASSLTGQDNEKLFF.

J is TRBJ1-1 and V is TRBV6-5; perhaps TRBD1 as D (6 bases). The CDR3 sequence is 14 residues long. Trimming removed 2 bases at V and 4 bases at J, with 11 bases between. Germline CDR1 reads MNHEY; CDR2 reads SVGAGI. This CDR3 is CASSYQTGSTEAFF. The CDR3 nucleotides are TGTGCCAGCAGTTACCAAACAGGGAGCACTGAAGCTTTCTTT.

This clone has a handful of counts. The rearrangement joins TRBV7-9 to TRBJ1-5, with a tentative D call TRBD1 (6 bases). Trimming left V 1 base short and J 2 bases short, with 6 bases between. The CDR3 length is 14 residues. CDR1 is SEHNR and CDR2 is FQNEAQ in the germline V gene (reference sequence). The CDR3 bases are TGTGCCAGCAGCTTAGGACAGGGCAATCAGCCCCAGCATTTT. It codes for CASSLGQGNQPQHF.

This clone was observed a single time. The V gene is TRBV6-5, the J gene TRBJ2-3; the D is unclear. V was pared by 2 bases and J by 0 bases, with 6 bases between. The CDR3 runs 14 residues. Per the germline V gene, CDR1 is MNHEY and CDR2 is SVGAGI. The CDR3 sequence is CASSYLDSTDTQYF. As DNA, the CDR3 is TGTGCCAGCAGTTACCTTGATAGCACAGATACGCAGTATTTT.